These 7 T cell receptor beta chains share one sample of origin, sequenced in a study of control samples from healthy donors and cancer patients. Measured with immunoSEQ multiplex PCR; TCRdb has only the in-frame clones, and not every one. Among tens of thousands of clones, around nine tenths were seen once, and the ten largest hold roughly a tenth. The sequenced sample consisted of PBMCs. The origin of the receptors is a woman between 45 and 60 years old with colorectal cancer.

The V and J genes are TRBV6-5 and TRBJ2-2; D may match TRBD1 or TRBD2 (5 bases each). V was clipped by 6 bases and J by 6 bases, with 14 bases between them. Germline CDR1 reads MNHEY; CDR2 reads SVGAGI. This CDR3 region has 14 residues. CDR3 in amino acids: CASRARGVAGELFF. The CDR3 DNA sequence: TGTGCCAGCAGAGCCCGAGGGGTAGCCGGGGAGCTGTTTTTT.

This sequence joins TRBV4-1 and TRBJ1-3, with D hard to call. This CDR3 is built from 15 residues. V lost 0 bases to trimming and J lost 6 bases, with 12 bases between them. Germline values: CDR1 MGHRA, CDR2 YSYEKL. The CDR3 DNA reads TGCGCCAGCAGCCAAGAACTCCGGGTTTTAAACACCATATATTTT. Encoded protein: CASSQELRVLNTIYF.

This chain connects TRBV9 to TRBJ1-5; tentatively, D is TRBD1 (5 bases). The CDR3 extends over 14 amino acids. V shed 0 bases and J shed 5 bases, with 9 bases lying between them. Germline CDR1 is SGDLS and CDR2 is YYNGEE. The CDR3, as DNA: TGTGCCAGCAGCGTAGATGGAGGGGATCAGCCCCAGCATTTT. Protein: CASSVDGGDQPQHF.

The CDR3: CASSPIAGGPETQYF. The CDR3 DNA reads as TGTGCCAGTAGCCCAATAGCGGGGGGGCCAGAGACCCAGTACTTC. The V and J genes are TRBV19 and TRBJ2-5; 11 bases line up with TRBD2. The CDR3 has 15 residues. V lost 6 bases and J lost 4; bases outside the gene matches: 7. Germline loops: CDR1 LNHDA, CDR2 SQIVND (reference sequence).

The CDR3 DNA reads as TGTGCCTGGAGTGCGGGGTCGAATCAGCCCCAGCATTTT. This gives the protein CAWSAGSNQPQHF. V is TRBV30 and J is TRBJ1-5, with no clear D. Germline CDR1 and CDR2: GTSNPN and SVGIG (reference sequence). The CDR3 runs to 13 residues. Trimming shortened V by 1 base and J by 4 bases, and 8 bases separated the two germline ends.

The chain uses TRBV7-6 and TRBJ1-4; TRBD1 aligns across 7 bases. Per the germline V gene, CDR1 is SGHVS and CDR2 is FNYEAQ. Trimming cost V 6 bases and J 8 bases; bases outside gene matches: 9. The CDR3 is 14 residues long. CDR3 region: CASSSGTAGEKLFF. CDR3 nucleotides: TGTGCCAGCAGTTCCGGGACAGCAGGGGAAAAACTGTTTTTT.

The J gene is TRBJ2-7, the V gene TRBV6-6, with D possibly matching TRBD1 (6 bases). Germline V lookup: CDR1 MNHNY, CDR2 SVGAGI (reference sequence). V shed 6 bases and J shed 0 bases, with 12 bases lying between them. The CDR3 sequence is 14 residues long. The CDR3 protein is CASRPDSNSYEQYV. The CDR3 DNA sequence: TGTGCCAGCAGGCCGGACAGCAACTCCTACGAGCAGTACGTC.